These T cell receptor beta chains were read from a single sample in a study of shared clonotypes between healthy human individuals. Data came from immunoSEQ multiplex PCR; TCRdb stores just in-frame clones and leaves some out. The table shows some 2.1 million clones, with roughly 95% occurring only once. Sequencing input: naive CD8+ T cells from PBMCs. Receptors originate from a man aged 18 to 30 in good health. Some clones in this sample may be carry-over from other donors' samples. Both conserved end residues are part of each CDR3. D genes are given only for firm matches. Size values are once, few and many counts, or a class for expanded clones, and some rows have none.

D gene,V gene,J gene,clone size,CDR3 DNA,CDR3 protein
NA,TRBV7-9,TRBJ2-7,NA,TGTGCCAGCAGCTCGAGGACGTTCGTGCACGAGCAGTACTTC,CASSSRTFVHEQYF
NA,TRBV7-6,TRBJ1-1,NA,TGTGCCAGCAGCTTAGGGTCCAACGAAGCTTTCTTT,CASSLGSNEAFF
NA,TRBV7-9,TRBJ1-5,NA,TGTGCCAGCAGCGTAGGGGGAACGGGACAGCCCCAGCATTTT,CASSVGGTGQPQHF
TRBD2,TRBV6-6,TRBJ2-3,NA,TGTGCCAGCAGTTACTCGCTAGCGGGAGGCACAGATACGCAGTATTTT,CASSYSLAGGTDTQYF
TRBD1,TRBV4-3,TRBJ2-1,NA,TGCGCCAGCAGCCAAGGGACAGGAGCGTACAATGAGCAGTTCTTC,CASSQGTGAYNEQFF
NA,TRBV27,TRBJ2-7,once,TGTGCCAGCAGAAACGGCCCTTACGAGCAGTACTTC,CASRNGPYEQYF
NA,TRBV28,TRBJ2-1,NA,TGTGCCAGCAGTCCCAGGGGCAGACTCTACAATGAGCAGTTCTTC,CASSPRGRLYNEQFF
NA,TRBV7-9,TRBJ1-1,NA,TGTGCCAGCAGCTTCCCGACAGCTATGAACACTGAAGCTTTCTTT,CASSFPTAMNTEAFF
TRBD1,TRBV18,TRBJ1-5,NA,TGTGCCAGCTCACCCGGGACAGGGGTTTTTCAGCCCCAGCATTTT,CASSPGTGVFQPQHF
NA,TRBV29-1,TRBJ1-3,NA,TGCAGCGCCGCGGCGTCTGGAAACACCATATATTTT,CSAAASGNTIYF
TRBD2,TRBV7-9,TRBJ2-7,NA,TGTGCCAGCAGCTTAGGTTCGGGACTAGCTTTTCTACGGCAGTACTTC,CASSLGSGLAFLRQYF
NA,TRBV27,TRBJ1-1,NA,TGTGCCAGCAGTTTACTGGGACCAACAGGCGCTTTCTTT,CASSLLGPTGAFF
TRBD2,TRBV6-5,TRBJ2-7,NA,TGTGCCAGCAGTTTAGCGGGAGGCCCCTACGAGCAGTACTTC,CASSLAGGPYEQYF
TRBD2,TRBV4-3,TRBJ2-7,NA,TGCGCCAGCAGCCAAGAGGCGGTAGGGCGGGAGGGAACCTACGAGCAGTACTTC,CASSQEAVGREGTYEQYF
NA,TRBV14,TRBJ2-7,NA,TGTGCCAGCACCCCCTCGGACGAGCAGTACTTC,CASTPSDEQYF
TRBD1,TRBV4-2,TRBJ1-5,NA,TGTGCCAGCAGCCAAGGAGACAGGGGGTATCCGCATCAGCCCCAGCATTTT,CASSQGDRGYPHQPQHF
NA,TRBV7-9,TRBJ2-7,NA,TGTGCCAGCAGCTTAGGAGACCGGGAGCAGTACTTC,CASSLGDREQYF
TRBD1,TRBV5-5,TRBJ1-5,NA,TGTGCCAGCAGCTTGGAACAGGGGGGGGTTCAGCCCCAGCATTTT,CASSLEQGGVQPQHF